The 11 T cell receptor beta chains in this list originate from one sample, sequenced in a study of T cell clonotyping in hematopoietic cell transplantation. Profiled with immunoSEQ multiplex PCR; TCRdb holds only in-frame clones, not every one. The table has about 28,000 clones, under 95% seen once. The time point here: recipient sample about 28 days before transplant, after cytoreduction. The specimen comprised peripheral blood mononuclear cells, sampled before stem cell transplant. These receptors came from a man over 45 with acute myeloid leukemia. Some clones in this sample may be carry-over from other donors' samples.

V gene TRBV30 combines with J gene TRBJ1-5; possible D gene TRBD1, 6 bases. Germline CDR1 GTSNPN, CDR2 SVGIG (reference sequence). V shed 0 bases and J shed 0 bases, with 18 bases lying between them. This CDR3 is 18 amino acids long. CDR3 sequence: CAWSVFRQEDFSNQPQHF. DNA of the CDR3: TGTGCCTGGAGTGTGTTCCGACAGGAGGATTTTAGCAATCAGCCCCAGCATTTT.

V and J are TRBV30 and TRBJ2-2, with D unclear. Trimming cost V 2 bases and J 1 base, with 8 bases left between them. CDR1 is GTSNPN and CDR2 is SVGIG in the germline V gene (reference sequence). The CDR3 runs 14 residues. The CDR3 DNA is TGTGCCTGGAGTCTGTCTAGGAACACCGGGGAGCTGTTTTTT. It specifies CAWSLSRNTGELFF. Combining the CDR3 with reference TRBV30 and TRBJ2-2 gives the whole variable domain SQTIHQWPATLVQPVGSPLSLECTVEGTSNPNLYWYRQAAGRGLQLLFYSVGIGQISSEVPQNLSASRPQDRQFILSSKKLLLSDSGFYLCAWSLSRNTGELFFGEGSRLTVL.

V gene TRBV13 combines with J gene TRBJ2-7; 7 positions agree with TRBD2. This CDR3 comprises 14 residues. V trimming: 5 bases; J trimming: 5 bases; junction bases outside the gene matches: 9. The germline CDR1 and CDR2 sequences are PRHDT and FYEKMQ (reference sequence). This CDR3 reads CASSGWSGANEQYF. In nucleotides, the CDR3 is TGTGCCAGCAGCGGGTGGAGCGGGGCCAACGAGCAGTACTTC.

The V and J genes are TRBV7-2 and TRBJ2-5; possibly TRBD2 for D (5 bases). V was shortened by 5 bases and J by 0 bases, with 7 bases between the two germline ends. Germline CDR1 and CDR2: SGHTA and FQGNSA. This CDR3 region has 13 residues. The chain's CDR3 is CASSPGNQETQYF. CDR3 sequence (DNA): TGTGCCAGCAGCCCCGGGAACCAAGAGACCCAGTACTTC.

The chain combines TRBV7-2 with TRBJ2-3; a weak D match, TRBD2 (6 bases). The CDR3 runs 14 residues. V shed 11 bases and J shed 2 bases, with 17 bases lying between them. Germline CDR1 reads SGHTA; CDR2 reads FQGNSA. The CDR3 DNA reads TGTGCCTCCTCCCAGGCGGGACCCACAGATACGCAGTATTTT. The encoded protein is CASSQAGPTDTQYF.

The J gene is TRBJ2-3, the V gene TRBV28; the match to TRBD2 covers 8 bases. This CDR3 has 16 residues. V lost 4 bases and J lost 6; bases outside the gene matches: 12. The germline CDR1 and CDR2 sequences are MDHEN and SYDVKM. The DNA of the CDR3 is TGTGCCAGCAGTTCCGGAGTAGCGGGGCCTCGGGATACGCAGTATTTT. Translated: CASSSGVAGPRDTQYF.

V is TRBV28 and J is TRBJ1-1, with D hard to call. Germline V gene lookup returns CDR1 MDHEN and CDR2 SYDVKM. Trimming took 2 bases from V and 1 from J, leaving 8 bases between them. This CDR3 is built from 14 residues. The CDR3 reads CASSLAEWNTEAFF. The CDR3 bases are TGTGCCAGCAGTTTAGCAGAATGGAACACTGAAGCTTTCTTT.

The chain has TRBV15 and TRBJ1-2; D unclear. V was shortened by 0 bases and J by 2 bases, with 16 bases between the two germline ends. CDR1 and CDR2 from the germline V gene are LNHNV and YYDKDF (reference sequence). The CDR3 has 17 amino acids. The DNA for the CDR3 is TGTGCCACCAGCAGAGATTACTTCAGGTCCGGGAACTATGGCTACACCTTC. Protein sequence: CATSRDYFRSGNYGYTF.

V usage is TRBV5-8 and J usage is TRBJ1-2; the D gene is possibly TRBD1 (5 bases). This CDR3 comprises 16 residues. V was trimmed by 2 bases and J by 4 bases, leaving 18 bases between them. Germline assignment: CDR1 SGHTS and CDR2 YDEGEE. The CDR3 reads CASSLETGHRSYGYTF. The CDR3 DNA is TGTGCCAGCAGCTTAGAAACGGGTCACAGGAGCTATGGCTACACCTTC.

V gene TRBV4-1 combines with J gene TRBJ2-3; possible D gene TRBD2, 5 bases. Between the trimmed V and J ends, which lost 4 bases and 6 bases, there was a span of 14 bases. Germline V gene lookup returns CDR1 MGHRA and CDR2 YSYEKL. The CDR3 has 14 amino acids. The CDR3 loop reads CASSRGLPPDTQYF. CDR3 in DNA: TGCGCCAGCAGCCGTGGACTCCCCCCGGATACGCAGTATTTT.

This clone was found once. For the CDR3, the DNA is TGTGCCAGCCGAGGACAGGGGGCAGGTGGCTACACCTTC. Translating gives CASRGQGAGGYTF. The chain combines TRBV6-5 with TRBJ1-2; 11 bases map to TRBD1. Per germline, CDR1 MNHEY and CDR2 SVGAGI. V trimming: 8 bases; J trimming: 7 bases; junction bases outside the gene matches: 6. The CDR3 sequence is 13 residues long.